The T cell receptor (beta chain) described here comes from a study of long-term antiretroviral therapy in people with HIV. As for the study in general: The 2015 recommendation for immediate ART came about a decade after the earliest samples. Study-wide points: Specimen acquisition occurred between the mid-2000s and the late 2010s, potentially under older ART regimens.

The CDR3 totals 14 residues. Germline V gives CDR1 SGHTA, CDR2 FQGNSA. Trimming stripped 4 bases from V and 2 bases from J, with 12 bases between. Running of the v3.0 immunoSEQ assay took place at survey level. Sequenced by immunoSEQ multiplex PCR; TCRdb stores in-frame clones only, minus some. The table lists tens of thousands of clones, 85% of them singletons. As to this clone: Its antigen remains unidentified.

Donors needed at least one pre-ART PBMC sample plus at least two post-ART samples. The V call is TRBV7-2, the J call TRBJ2-7; either TRBD1 or TRBD2 may fit D (7 bases each). The sample here was unsorted PBMCs, taken 4.8 years after starting antiretroviral therapy. This clonotype was sampled from a man aged 40-55 years with HIV. CDR3 sequence reads: CASSSRGGAYEQYF. As DNA, the CDR3 is TGTGCCAGCAGCTCCAGGGGGGGGGCCTACGAGCAGTACTTC. The whole variable domain, filled in from reference TRBV7-2 and TRBJ2-7, reads GAGVSQSPSNKVTEKGKDVELRCDPISGHTALYWYRQSLGQGLEFLIYFQGNSAPDKSGLPSDRFSAERTGGSVSTLTIQRTQQEDSAVYLCASSSRGGAYEQYFGPGTRLTVT.